Below, 30 T cell receptor beta chains from the same sample are listed, as sequenced in a study of T cell changes during pregnancy in multiple sclerosis. The method was immunoSEQ multiplex PCR; TCRdb's version includes in-frame clones alone and lacks a portion of them. Of some 76,000 clones in the sample, about 93% were seen once. Sequencing used CD4+ T cells from peripheral blood mononuclear cells, obtained after pregnancy. The receptors derive from a female donor with multiple sclerosis, enrolled in a pregnancy study.

The J gene is TRBJ1-1, the V gene TRBV5-1; maybe TRBD1 (6 bases). The CDR3 runs 19 residues. The V end was cut by 3 bases, the J end by 0 bases, with 24 bases between. CDR1 and CDR2 (germline): SGHRS, YFSETQ. CDR3 residues: CASSYQNRVRPSLNTEAFF. CDR3 in DNA: TGCGCCAGCAGCTACCAAAACAGGGTTCGCCCCTCTTTGAACACTGAAGCTTTCTTT.

This clone was detected once. The chain has TRBV28 and TRBJ1-1, with D tentatively TRBD1 (5 bases). CDR3 length equals 19 residues. Per the germline V gene, CDR1 is MDHEN and CDR2 is SYDVKM. V gave up 6 bases and J gave up 1 base, with 27 bases separating them. The CDR3 DNA reads as TGTGCCAGCAGCCATGCCCGCCTCTTTCAGGGTCTCACGAACACTGAAGCTTTCTTT. This gives the protein CASSHARLFQGLTNTEAFF.

The chain recombines TRBV19 with TRBJ2-3; D remains unclear. Trimming removed 0 bases at V and 4 bases at J, with 5 bases between. This CDR3 has 13 amino acids. Germline lookup yields CDR1 LNHDA and CDR2 SQIVND (reference sequence). For the CDR3, the DNA is TGTGCCAGTAGTATAGACTATTCAGATACGCAGTATTTT. Its translation: CASSIDYSDTQYF.

The chain carries TRBV7-9 and TRBJ2-1; TRBD1 is a possible D gene (7 bases). In germline, CDR1 is SEHNR, CDR2 FQNEAQ (reference sequence). The CDR3 is 12 amino acids. V lost 7 bases to trimming and J lost 6 bases, with 10 bases between them. The CDR3 DNA follows: TGTGCCAGCAACAGGGGAGGCAATGAGCAGTTCTTC. Amino acid sequence: CASNRGGNEQFF. The full variable domain, its missing parts supplied by reference TRBV7-9 and TRBJ2-1, is DTGVSQNPRHKITKRGQNVTFRCDPISEHNRLYWYRQTLGQGPEFLTYFQNEAQLEKSRLLSDRFSAERPKGSFSTLEIQRTEQGDSAMYLCASNRGGNEQFFGPGTRLTVL.

This sequence joins TRBV5-4 and TRBJ1-2; the D is unclear. V lost 3 bases and J lost 6, with 3 bases in between. This CDR3 spans 10 amino acids. CDR1 SGHNT and CDR2 YYREEE come from the germline V gene (reference sequence). The CDR3 here is CASSSDGYTF. The CDR3 DNA reads as TGTGCCAGCAGCTCTGATGGCTACACCTTC.

The gene calls are TRBV2 and TRBJ2-7, with TRBD2 matching 15 bases. The ends lost 5 bases at V and 0 bases at J; junction bases unmatched: 14. The CDR3 sequence is 20 residues long. Germline V gene data show CDR1 as SNHLY and CDR2 as FYNNEI. The CDR3 bases are TGTGCCAGCAGTCTAATCGCCGGGACTAGCGGGGGGAGGAGCTCCTACGAGCAGTACTTC. Amino acids: CASSLIAGTSGGRSSYEQYF.

This clone was counted a single time. The J gene is TRBJ2-5, the V gene TRBV18; D is perhaps TRBD2 (5 bases). Germline CDR1 reads KGHSH; CDR2 reads LQKENI. The CDR3 sequence is 14 residues long. Trimming removed 2 bases from V and 7 bases from J, with 14 bases in between. For the CDR3, the DNA is TGTGCCAGCTCACCAGGAGGATCAACGGGGACCCAGTACTTC. This codes for CASSPGGSTGTQYF.

The chain combines TRBV7-7 with TRBJ2-3, with 12 nucleotides matching TRBD2. In germline, CDR1 is SSHAT, CDR2 FNYEAQ (reference sequence). With V trimmed by 2 bases and J by 6 bases, 6 bases remained unmatched. There are 16 residues in the CDR3. CDR3 DNA: TGTGCCAGCAGCTTACTAGCGGGGGGGTCCCGGGATACGCAGTATTTT. This sequence encodes CASSLLAGGSRDTQYF.

The chain links TRBV10-3 to TRBJ1-1; unclear D gene. Germline V gives CDR1 ENHRY, CDR2 SYGVKD. CDR3 length equals 13 residues. Trimming pared 3 bases from V and 6 bases from J, leaving 11 bases between. CDR3 in amino acids: CAISEGGVAEAFF. CDR3 coding DNA: TGTGCCATCAGTGAAGGCGGGGTGGCTGAAGCTTTCTTT.

This sequence joins TRBV9 and TRBJ2-3; tentatively, D is TRBD2 (5 bases). Trimming stripped 3 bases from V and 1 base from J, with 12 bases between. The germline CDR1 and CDR2 sequences are SGDLS and YYNGEE. The CDR3 contains 15 residues. Here the CDR3 DNA reads TGTGCCAGCAGCGCTCGCTTGCGGGGCACAGATACGCAGTATTTT. Encoded protein: CASSARLRGTDTQYF.

The V call is TRBV9, the J call TRBJ2-2; 9 positions agree with TRBD2. The length of the CDR3 is 15 residues. The ends lost 4 bases at V and 2 bases at J; junction bases unmatched: 3. CDR1 SGDLS and CDR2 YYNGEE come from the germline V gene. The CDR3 sequence: CASSFSGGNTGELFF. CDR3 coding DNA: TGTGCCAGCAGCTTTAGCGGGGGAAACACCGGGGAGCTGTTTTTT.

The V and J genes are TRBV6-5 and TRBJ2-2; D is possibly TRBD1 (7 bases). Germline V gives CDR1 MNHEY, CDR2 SVGAGI. This CDR3 has 14 residues. V was trimmed by 8 bases and J by 5 bases, leaving 15 bases between them. The CDR3 sequence: CASFSPGGTGELFF. Here the CDR3 DNA reads TGTGCCAGCTTCTCCCCAGGGGGGACCGGGGAGCTGTTTTTT.

The CDR3 bases are TGCGCCAGCAGCCTACGGGGGGGCAACTATGGCTACACCTTC. The encoded protein is CASSLRGGNYGYTF. The J gene is TRBJ1-2, the V gene TRBV5-1; perhaps TRBD1 as D (6 bases). Germline V gene lookup returns CDR1 SGHRS and CDR2 YFSETQ. V was trimmed by 4 bases and J by 2 bases, leaving 12 bases between them. The CDR3 has 14 amino acids.

The chain employs TRBV9 and TRBJ2-5; D may be TRBD2 (5 bases). This CDR3 is 15 amino acids long. V was cut by 1 base and J by 5 bases, with 15 bases left in between. Germline V gives CDR1 SGDLS, CDR2 YYNGEE. The CDR3 nucleotides are TGTGCCAGCAGCGTATCCGGGGTGGGTTGGGAGACCCAGTACTTC. It specifies CASSVSGVGWETQYF.

The genes are TRBV7-8 and TRBJ2-7; 9 bases line up with TRBD2. There are 20 residues in the CDR3. V lost 5 bases, J lost 2 bases, and 22 bases stayed unmatched. From germline, CDR1 is SGHVS and CDR2 FQNEAQ. The CDR3 nucleotides are TGTGCCAGCAGCATCTCGACCCGGGGTAGCGGGAGCGTCCTTACCTACGAGCAGTACTTC. It is translated as CASSISTRGSGSVLTYEQYF.

This chain links TRBV5-1 with TRBJ1-5, with 10 bases lining up with TRBD1. J was trimmed by 5 bases and V by 0 bases; bases with no gene match: 5. Germline CDR1 and CDR2: SGHRS and YFSETQ. This CDR3 has 16 amino acids. The CDR3 reads CASSLGDRGVDQPQHF. CDR3 sequence (DNA): TGCGCCAGCAGCTTGGGGGACAGGGGAGTGGATCAGCCCCAGCATTTT.

The chain joins TRBV27 to TRBJ1-6, with D perhaps matching TRBD1 (6 bases). The CDR3 length is 18 residues. Trimming pared 4 bases from V and 0 bases from J, leaving 16 bases between. Germline V lookup: CDR1 MNHEY, CDR2 SMNVEV (reference sequence). CDR3 protein: CASSWGRTASSYNSPLHF. The CDR3, as DNA: TGTGCCAGCAGTTGGGGAAGGACAGCGAGCTCCTATAATTCACCCCTCCACTTT.

This chain joins TRBV4-1 and TRBJ2-7, with D possibly TRBD1 on 5 matching bases. Germline loops: CDR1 MGHRA, CDR2 YSYEKL. The CDR3 sequence is 14 residues long. V was shortened by 1 base and J by 3 bases, with 10 bases between the two germline ends. The CDR3 bases are TGCGCCAGCAGCCAAGTACAGGAGAACTACGAGCAGTACTTC. Translation gives CASSQVQENYEQYF.

V is TRBV30 and J is TRBJ2-3; 7 bases map to TRBD1. The J segment lost 0 bases and the V segment lost 3 bases, leaving 3 bases of the junction unmatched. Germline V gene sequence: CDR1 GTSNPN, CDR2 SVGIG (reference sequence). This CDR3 spans 14 amino acids. Here the CDR3 DNA reads TGTGCCTGGAGACAGGGGCCTAGCACAGATACGCAGTATTTT. This gives the protein CAWRQGPSTDTQYF.

V usage is TRBV7-8 and J usage is TRBJ2-1; D remains ambiguous. The germline gives CDR1 SGHVS, CDR2 FQNEAQ. The CDR3 has 17 amino acids. With 1 base removed from V and 2 bases from J, the gap between germline ends came to 15 bases. The DNA of the CDR3 is TGTGCCAGCAGCTTAGATGGTACAGACCCTACCTACAATGAGCAGTTCTTC. The encoded protein is CASSLDGTDPTYNEQFF.

This clone appeared a single time. V gene TRBV6-1 combines with J gene TRBJ2-3; TRBD2 aligns across 8 bases. The CDR3 length is 16 residues. Germline trimming cut 4 bases from V and 2 bases from J; bases unmatched to any gene: 8. CDR1 and CDR2 (germline): MNHNS, SASEGT. DNA of the CDR3: TGTGCCAGCAGTGTATTAGCGGGAATAAACACAGATACGCAGTATTTT. Translating gives CASSVLAGINTDTQYF.

The V gene is TRBV10-3, the J gene TRBJ2-3; maybe TRBD2 (5 bases). Looked up from germline, CDR1 is ENHRY and CDR2 is SYGVKD. The V end was cut by 7 bases, the J end by 0 bases, with 8 bases between. The CDR3 contains 13 residues. The CDR3 protein is CAITRTSTDTQYF. CDR3 DNA: TGTGCCATCACTCGGACTAGCACAGATACGCAGTATTTT.

V and J are TRBV5-1 and TRBJ2-2; the match to TRBD2 covers 12 bases. The germline gives CDR1 SGHRS, CDR2 YFSETQ. The length of the CDR3 is 21 residues. J was trimmed by 1 base and V by 1 base; bases with no gene match: 14. CDR3 nucleotide sequence: TGCGCCAGCAGCTTGACCCCTACTTCGACTAGCGGGAGTTTGAACACCGGGGAGCTGTTTTTT. Its protein product is CASSLTPTSTSGSLNTGELFF. Full variable domain (remainder filled in from reference TRBV5-1 and TRBJ2-2): KAGVTQTPRYLIKTRGQQVTLSCSPISGHRSVSWYQQTPGQGLQFLFEYFSETQRNKGNFPGRFSGRQFSNSRSEMNVSTLELGDSALYLCASSLTPTSTSGSLNTGELFFGEGSRLTVL.

The V and J genes are TRBV6-6 and TRBJ1-1, with 9 bases fitting TRBD1. The V gene's germline CDR1 is MNHNY and CDR2 SVGAGI (reference sequence). Trimming removed 0 bases from V and 0 bases from J; junction bases left unmatched: 2. The CDR3 has 16 amino acids. This CDR3 is CASSYSTGGMNTEAFF. The CDR3 DNA follows: TGTGCCAGCAGTTACTCCACAGGGGGCATGAACACTGAAGCTTTCTTT.

The V gene is TRBV4-2, the J gene TRBJ1-2, with unresolved D. Germline CDR1 LGHNA, CDR2 YNFKEQ. The V end lost 0 bases, the J end lost 1 base, and 15 bases lay between the germline ends. The CDR3 contains 17 residues. The CDR3 loop is CASSQENRGVGNYGYTF. CDR3 DNA sequence: TGTGCCAGCAGCCAAGAAAACCGGGGAGTAGGTAACTATGGCTACACCTTC.

The chain has TRBV2 and TRBJ2-1; 9 bases line up with TRBD2. Germline V lookup: CDR1 SNHLY, CDR2 FYNNEI. With 7 bases clipped from V and 3 bases from J, the junction kept 10 bases outside the gene matches. The CDR3 loop spans 16 amino acids. DNA for the CDR3: TGTGCCAGCACCGCGGGGGGGCGGGGGCACTACAATGAGCAGTTCTTC. This codes for CASTAGGRGHYNEQFF.

The chain couples TRBV19 to TRBJ1-5, with D maybe TRBD1 (5 bases). The germline CDR1 and CDR2 sequences are LNHDA and SQIVND (reference sequence). CDR3 size: 15 residues. V lost 7 bases and J lost 0, with 13 bases in between. The CDR3 loop reads CASNKGPYSNQPQHF. CDR3 nucleotide sequence: TGTGCCAGTAATAAGGGGCCCTATAGCAATCAGCCCCAGCATTTT.

The genes are TRBV25-1 and TRBJ2-7, with D possibly being TRBD1 (5 bases). Deletions cut 3 bases from V and 5 bases from J, with 8 bases between. Germline V gives CDR1 MGHDK, CDR2 SYGVNS. The CDR3 runs 12 residues. As DNA, the CDR3 is TGTGCCAGCAGTGAGCAGGGCCACGAGCAGTACTTC. Protein sequence: CASSEQGHEQYF.

The V gene is TRBV19, the J gene TRBJ1-1; 7 nucleotides agree with TRBD1. Germline V gene data show CDR1 as LNHDA and CDR2 as SQIVND (reference sequence). The CDR3 extends over 15 amino acids. V was pared by 6 bases and J by 4 bases, with 11 bases of the junction left unmatched. The CDR3 DNA sequence: TGTGCCAGTAGGGGGACAGACTTTGGGACCACTGAAGCTTTCTTT. Residues: CASRGTDFGTTEAFF.

The V gene is TRBV19, the J gene TRBJ1-1, with D possibly matching TRBD1 (5 bases). In germline, CDR1 is LNHDA, CDR2 SQIVND (reference sequence). V was cut by 0 bases and J by 7 bases, with 12 bases left in between. The CDR3 runs to 14 residues. CDR3 protein: CASSIDVSRGEAFF. CDR3 DNA: TGTGCCAGTAGTATAGATGTGAGTAGGGGTGAAGCTTTCTTT.